The clone carrying this T cell receptor beta chain was observed once. Germline CDR1 SGHDN, CDR2 FVKESK. The CDR3 loop spans 12 amino acids. With 3 bases removed from V and 7 bases from J, the gap between germline ends came to 9 bases. The draw of peripheral blood yielded ten milliliters from each donor. Isolated PBMCs totaled at least 6.5 million in each sample. The data originate from a study of blood T cells in healthy people across ages. The authors ran a second PCR of 7 to 11 cycles using a sample-barcoded 5' primer and a J-beta primer mix. Every sample gave at least 2.5 million paired-end reads containing CDR3. TCRdb re-analysed the 5' RACE reads in MiXCR, keeping a single row per CDR3 protein. The repertoire holds 650,000 to 900,000 distinct CDR3 sequences, around two thirds seen once, with about a quarter in the top ten.

The sample was blood. The genes are TRBV14 and TRBJ1-2, with D possibly being TRBD1 (5 bases). This clonotype was obtained from a man younger than 40 in good health. The CDR3 spells CASSHGGAGYTF. In nucleotides, the CDR3 is TGTGCCAGCAGCCACGGAGGGGCTGGCTACACCTTC.